The 18 T cell receptor beta chains presented below share a single source sample, sequenced in a study of shared clonotypes between healthy human individuals. It was CD45RO-negative cells, positively selected for CCR7, that made up naive CD8 cells, with terminally differentiated effector memory CD45RA+ cells excluded. Data came from immunoSEQ multiplex PCR; TCRdb stores just in-frame clones and leaves some out. Of 1.5 million to 2.5 million clones in the sample, about 95% are singletons; the top ten hold under 1.5%. The sequenced sample consisted of naive CD8+ T cells sorted from blood. The receptors here all came from a man aged 18 to 35 in good health.

This chain connects TRBV5-4 to TRBJ2-7; 9 nucleotides agree with TRBD1. Trimming at V came to 4 bases and at J to 3 bases, leaving 5 bases not matched to a gene. Germline V gene sequence: CDR1 SGHNT, CDR2 YYREEE (reference sequence). The CDR3 is 14 amino acids. This CDR3 is CASSQDRGFYEQYF. In DNA form, the CDR3 reads TGTGCCAGCAGCCAGGACAGGGGATTCTACGAGCAGTACTTC.

The J gene is TRBJ1-2, the V gene TRBV27; D not certain. The germline gives CDR1 MNHEY, CDR2 SMNVEV (reference sequence). CDR3 length equals 11 residues. V lost 10 bases to trimming and J lost 6 bases, with 12 bases between them. The CDR3 here is CATSEGNGYTF. The CDR3 nucleotides read TGTGCCACCTCGGAGGGAAATGGCTACACCTTC.

J is TRBJ1-6 and V is TRBV5-1; a possible D gene is TRBD1 (5 bases). The CDR3 extends over 15 amino acids. V shed 0 bases and J shed 3 bases, with 7 bases lying between them. Germline CDR1 and CDR2: SGHRS and YFSETQ. Written as DNA, the CDR3 is TGCGCCAGCAGCTTGGAAGGGGACTATAATTCACCCCTCCACTTT. Translation: CASSLEGDYNSPLHF.

V is TRBV29-1 and J is TRBJ2-7, with TRBD1 identical over 9 bases. Germline V gene data show CDR1 as SQVTM and CDR2 as ANQGSEA. V lost 3 bases, J lost 7 bases, and 7 bases stayed unmatched. The CDR3 sequence is 13 residues long. CDR3 nucleotide sequence: TGCAGCGTTGACCGGACAGGGGTTGGTGAGCAGTACTTC. Translating gives CSVDRTGVGEQYF.

In regard to this clone: In the same sample, other DNA sequences code for this CDR3. This chain links TRBV6-1 with TRBJ1-1; the D gene is possibly TRBD1 (6 bases). V shed 1 base and J shed 0 bases, with 9 bases lying between them. This CDR3 spans 15 amino acids. Germline values: CDR1 MNHNS, CDR2 SASEGT. This chain's CDR3 is CASSEVGGLNTEAFF. CDR3 DNA: TGTGCCAGCAGTGAAGTTGGGGGGCTGAACACTGAAGCTTTCTTT.

This sequence joins TRBV4-3 and TRBJ2-7; D is uncertain. CDR1 and CDR2 from the germline V gene are LGHNA and YSLEER. V gave up 1 base and J gave up 0 bases, with 10 bases separating them. The CDR3 is 15 amino acids. CDR3 residues: CASSQGLSSSYEQYF. CDR3 nucleotides: TGCGCCAGCAGCCAAGGGCTGTCGAGCTCCTACGAGCAGTACTTC.

The chain combines TRBV6-6 with TRBJ1-6; D remains unclear. The V end was cut by 8 bases, the J end by 11 bases, with 13 bases between. CDR1 is MNHNY and CDR2 is SVGAGI in the germline V gene (reference sequence). The CDR3 contains 12 residues. The CDR3 nucleotides are TGTGCCAGCTGGACCCAATCGCCACCCCTCCACTTT. Protein sequence: CASWTQSPPLHF.

Here the CDR3 reads CASSPRRERDNEQFF. The DNA of the CDR3 is TGTGCCAGCAGCCCCCGGCGGGAGAGAGACAATGAGCAGTTCTTC. The chain carries TRBV4-2 and TRBJ2-1; 7 nucleotides align to TRBD2. V dropped 4 bases and J dropped 5; count of bases not matched to a gene: 8. The CDR3 covers 15 residues. Germline CDR1 is LGHNA and CDR2 is YNFKEQ.

In its sample, this clone was seen once. The J gene is TRBJ2-2, the V gene TRBV13; D might be TRBD2 (5 bases). The CDR3 is 14 amino acids. Germline CDR1 PRHDT, CDR2 FYEKMQ (reference sequence). V gave up 0 bases and J gave up 4 bases, with 6 bases separating them. The CDR3 nucleotides read TGTGCCAGCAGCTTAGGGCTAGCCACCGGGGAGCTGTTTTTT. Translated, it gives CASSLGLATGELFF.

Of note for this clone: The sample has other DNA sequences that encode this CDR3 too. This sequence joins TRBV4-1 and TRBJ2-7; 10 bases are a match to TRBD1. The junction had 6 bases not matched to a gene; V was cut back by 4 bases and J by 6 bases. Germline CDR1 is MGHRA and CDR2 is YSYEKL. The CDR3 runs to 14 residues. In DNA form, the CDR3 reads TGCGCCAGCAGCCCCCGGACAGGGGGTGGCGAGCAGTACTTC. This translates into CASSPRTGGGEQYF.

This sequence joins TRBV19 and TRBJ2-7; 7 bases line up with TRBD2. Trimming removed 3 bases from V and 3 bases from J; junction bases left unmatched: 5. Per the germline V gene, CDR1 is LNHDA and CDR2 is SQIVND (reference sequence). The length of the CDR3 is 14 residues. CDR3 region: CASSIYGRSYEQYF. Written as DNA, the CDR3 is TGTGCCAGTAGTATTTACGGGAGGAGCTACGAGCAGTACTTC.

The gene calls are TRBV13 and TRBJ2-7; 7 nucleotides match TRBD2. The CDR3 sequence is 18 residues long. V lost 0 bases, J lost 1 base, and 12 bases stayed unmatched. The V gene's germline CDR1 is PRHDT and CDR2 FYEKMQ (reference sequence). The CDR3 nucleotides read TGTGCCAGCAGCTTAGGATACTTGGCGGGAGATGGGTCCTACGAGCAGTACTTC. This codes for CASSLGYLAGDGSYEQYF.

The genes are TRBV15 and TRBJ2-7; 7 nucleotides match TRBD1. Germline V CDR1 and CDR2: LNHNV, YYDKDF (reference sequence). CDR3 length: 15 residues. Trimming at V came to 3 bases and at J to 3 bases, leaving 8 bases not matched to a gene. The DNA of the CDR3 is TGTGCCACCAGCAGTACAGGGGCCCCAGTCTACGAGCAGTACTTC. This codes for CATSSTGAPVYEQYF.

This rearrangement joins TRBV5-4 to TRBJ2-7; 7 positions match TRBD1. The germline CDR1 and CDR2 sequences are SGHNT and YYREEE (reference sequence). V lost 3 bases, J lost 0 bases, and 6 bases stayed unmatched. CDR3 length: 15 residues. CDR3 loop: CASSSGTEDSYEQYF. The CDR3, as DNA: TGTGCCAGCAGCTCCGGGACAGAAGACTCCTACGAGCAGTACTTC.

The chain uses TRBV7-6 and TRBJ2-7, with TRBD1 identical over 9 bases. The CDR3 runs 14 residues. Germline CDR1 and CDR2: SGHVS and FNYEAQ. J gave up 6 bases and V 5 bases, and 8 bases lay outside the gene matches. CDR3 amino acids: CASSQTGGSGEQYF. CDR3 sequence (DNA): TGTGCCAGCAGCCAAACAGGGGGCTCAGGCGAGCAGTACTTC.

The DNA of the CDR3 is TGTGCCAGCAGCTCACCGGAGGGGTCCGCCGGGGAGCTGTTTTTT. As protein: CASSSPEGSAGELFF. The chain employs TRBV5-4 and TRBJ2-2; tentative D call: TRBD2 (6 bases). Trimming cost V 3 bases and J 6 bases, with 15 bases left between them. Germline CDR1 reads SGHNT; CDR2 reads YYREEE (reference sequence). The CDR3 extends over 15 amino acids.

The V call is TRBV30, the J call TRBJ2-7, with no clear D. This CDR3 comprises 13 residues. V was cut by 0 bases and J by 6 bases, with 12 bases left in between. CDR1 is GTSNPN, CDR2 SVGIG, per germline (reference sequence). Here the CDR3 reads CAWSVVAVGEQYF. CDR3 sequence (DNA): TGTGCCTGGAGTGTAGTTGCGGTGGGCGAGCAGTACTTC.

V usage is TRBV27 and J usage is TRBJ1-5; TRBD1 agrees at 8 bases. From germline, CDR1 is MNHEY and CDR2 SMNVEV (reference sequence). Germline trimming cut 2 bases from V and 2 bases from J; bases unmatched to any gene: 5. The CDR3 sequence is 16 residues long. CDR3 bases: TGTGCCAGCAGTTTACAGGGGGCAGAGGGCAATCAGCCCCAGCATTTT. Translation: CASSLQGAEGNQPQHF.